The next 21 T cell receptor beta chains were all read from a single sample in a study of shared clonotypes between healthy human individuals. CD45RO negativity and positive selection for CCR7 defined naive CD8 cells, a population that excluded terminally differentiated effector memory CD45RA+ cells. TCRdb keeps only in-frame clones here, not all; method: immunoSEQ multiplex PCR. Here the sample spans 1.5 million to 2.5 million clones, roughly 95% being singletons. The sample consisted of naive CD8+ T cells sorted from blood. These TCRs come from a man aged 18 to 30 in good health.

The chain couples TRBV7-9 to TRBJ2-7; D is perhaps TRBD1 or TRBD2 (5 bases each). Trimming left V 5 bases short and J 3 bases short, with 14 bases between. Germline CDR1 reads SEHNR; CDR2 reads FQNEAQ (reference sequence). The CDR3 loop spans 14 amino acids. The CDR3 here is CASSHREGHYEQYF. The CDR3 bases are TGTGCCAGCAGCCACCGTGAGGGGCACTACGAGCAGTACTTC.

This clone has just a few counts. V is TRBV6-5 and J is TRBJ2-2; the match to TRBD1 covers 8 bases. V gave up 4 bases and J gave up 2 bases; unmatched junction bases: 3. The CDR3 sequence is 15 residues long. Germline assignment: CDR1 MNHEY and CDR2 SVGAGI. CDR3 residues: CASSFGTGNTGELFF. The CDR3 region has the DNA TGTGCCAGCAGTTTTGGGACAGGAAACACCGGGGAGCTGTTTTTT.

The rearrangement joins TRBV2 to TRBJ2-3, with a possible D match to TRBD2 (7 bases). V was cut by 9 bases and J by 2 bases, with 18 bases left in between. CDR1 and CDR2 from the germline V gene are SNHLY and FYNNEI. CDR3 size: 15 residues. This chain's CDR3 is CARGGGLTSTDTQYF. The CDR3 nucleotides are TGTGCCAGGGGAGGGGGGCTAACTTCCACAGATACGCAGTATTTT.

The chain has TRBV28 and TRBJ2-7; a weak D match, TRBD1 (7 bases). Germline V gene lookup returns CDR1 MDHEN and CDR2 SYDVKM. The CDR3 extends over 14 amino acids. The V end lost 5 bases, the J end lost 6 bases, and 17 bases lay between the germline ends. The CDR3 nucleotides are TGTGCCAGCAGTCTCAGGGGGGCGCTAGGCGAGCAGTACTTC. The encoded protein is CASSLRGALGEQYF.

The rearrangement joins TRBV4-1 to TRBJ2-7; perhaps TRBD1 as D (5 bases). This CDR3 region has 14 residues. The germline V gene has CDR1 MGHRA and CDR2 YSYEKL. Trimming took off 4 bases at V and 0 bases at J, with 10 bases between the two ends. CDR3 sequence: CASSLDTYSYEQYF. In DNA, the CDR3 is TGCGCCAGCAGCCTGGACACGTACTCCTACGAGCAGTACTTC.

V and J are TRBV9 and TRBJ2-7, with TRBD2 matching 8 bases. V shed 0 bases, J shed 7 bases, and the junction held 12 bases outside the gene matches. CDR3 length: 16 residues. Germline CDR1 is SGDLS and CDR2 is YYNGEE. CDR3 amino acids: CASSVVASGLSGEQYF. CDR3 DNA sequence: TGTGCCAGCAGCGTAGTCGCTAGCGGGCTCTCGGGGGAGCAGTACTTC.

The V and J genes are TRBV2 and TRBJ2-5; D might be TRBD2 (5 bases). The germline CDR1 and CDR2 sequences are SNHLY and FYNNEI. The CDR3 sequence is 12 residues long. V lost 7 bases and J 10 bases, leaving 16 bases between the germline ends. CDR3 sequence (DNA): TGTGCCAGCACCTGGGGTGAGGGAAACCAGTACTTC. The encoded protein is CASTWGEGNQYF.

This chain links TRBV7-9 with TRBJ2-3, with a tentative D call TRBD2 (5 bases). V was clipped by 0 bases and J by 2 bases, with 9 bases between them. CDR3 length: 15 residues. Germline V gene lookup returns CDR1 SEHNR and CDR2 FQNEAQ (reference sequence). The CDR3 sequence: CASSLAQDSTDTQYF. The DNA of the CDR3 is TGTGCCAGCAGCTTAGCGCAGGACTCCACAGATACGCAGTATTTT.

V usage is TRBV6-6 and J usage is TRBJ1-1; no clear D gene. Between the trimmed V and J ends, which lost 0 bases and 0 bases, there was a span of 11 bases. There are 16 residues in the CDR3. Germline V lookup: CDR1 MNHNY, CDR2 SVGAGI (reference sequence). CDR3 loop: CASSYSSSGMNTEAFF. The CDR3 DNA sequence: TGTGCCAGCAGTTACTCGAGTAGTGGCATGAACACTGAAGCTTTCTTT.

The chain has TRBV4-2 and TRBJ2-2; 8 positions agree with TRBD1. CDR1 is LGHNA and CDR2 is YNFKEQ in the germline V gene. The CDR3 has 18 amino acids. The V and J ends lost 4 bases and 3 bases, in that order; junction bases with no gene match: 13. CDR3 nucleotide sequence: TGTGCCAGCAGCCCACAAGCCCTGGACAGGGACTACACCGGGGAGCTGTTTTTT. Its protein is CASSPQALDRDYTGELFF.

This chain uses TRBV28 with TRBJ2-3; TRBD2 agrees at 12 bases. Looked up from germline, CDR1 is MDHEN and CDR2 is SYDVKM. This CDR3 contains 13 residues. Trimming removed 10 bases from V and 5 bases from J; junction bases left unmatched: 4. The DNA of the CDR3 is TGTGCCACCAAACTAGCGGGGGGAGATACGCAGTATTTT. Amino acids: CATKLAGGDTQYF. Based on the CDR3 plus reference TRBV28 and TRBJ2-3, the full variable domain is DVKVTQSSRYLVKRTGEKVFLECVQDMDHENMFWYRQDPGLGLRLIYFSYDVKMKEKGDIPEGYSVSREKKERFSLILESASTNQTSMYLCATKLAGGDTQYFGPGTRLTVL.

The V and J genes are TRBV7-2 and TRBJ2-7, with D possibly matching TRBD2 (6 bases). V lost 1 base to trimming and J lost 3 bases, with 16 bases between them. Germline V gives CDR1 SGHTA, CDR2 FQGNSA. CDR3 length equals 16 residues. The CDR3: CASSLVSSGPNYEQYF. CDR3 in DNA: TGTGCCAGCAGCTTAGTTAGTAGCGGACCGAACTACGAGCAGTACTTC.

V gene TRBV4-1 combines with J gene TRBJ2-5, with D uncertain. CDR1 is MGHRA, CDR2 YSYEKL, per germline. This CDR3 region has 15 residues. V lost 3 bases and J 2 bases, leaving 13 bases between the germline ends. CDR3 sequence: CASSQRLGLQETQYF. For the CDR3, the DNA is TGCGCCAGCAGCCAGCGACTCGGCCTACAAGAGACCCAGTACTTC.

This chain joins TRBV5-6 and TRBJ2-1; 7 nucleotides agree with TRBD2. Germline assignment: CDR1 SGHDT and CDR2 YYEEEE. V shed 4 bases, J shed 3 bases, and the junction held 7 bases outside the gene matches. The CDR3 is made up of 15 amino acids. The chain's CDR3 is CASSGTGLRYNEQFF. In DNA, the CDR3 is TGTGCCAGCAGCGGGACGGGACTACGCTACAATGAGCAGTTCTTC.

V usage is TRBV4-1 and J usage is TRBJ1-2; TRBD1 aligns across 10 bases. This CDR3 spans 14 amino acids. J gave up 8 bases and V 3 bases, and 6 bases lay outside the gene matches. The V gene's germline CDR1 is MGHRA and CDR2 YSYEKL. CDR3 coding DNA: TGCGCCAGCAGCCAGACCGGGACAGGGGTCGGCTACACCTTC. This encodes CASSQTGTGVGYTF.

The rearrangement uses TRBV7-8 and TRBJ2-1; either TRBD1 or TRBD2 may supply D (5 bases each). Germline CDR1 and CDR2: SGHVS and FQNEAQ. The V and J ends lost 0 bases and 4 bases respectively, with 13 bases between them. The CDR3 loop spans 16 amino acids. The CDR3 loop reads CASSLARVGVYNEQFF. For the CDR3, the DNA is TGTGCCAGCAGCTTAGCGCGGGTAGGGGTGTACAATGAGCAGTTCTTC.

The J gene is TRBJ2-3, the V gene TRBV9; D is perhaps TRBD1 (6 bases). V lost 2 bases, J lost 4 bases, and 20 bases lay in between. CDR3 length: 17 amino acids. Germline V gene sequence: CDR1 SGDLS, CDR2 YYNGEE. CDR3 protein: CASSVSPQRGGPDTQYF. In DNA form, the CDR3 reads TGTGCCAGCAGCGTCTCGCCCCAGCGAGGGGGTCCAGATACGCAGTATTTT.

The rearrangement links TRBV7-3 to TRBJ2-7, with D hard to call. This CDR3 comprises 13 residues. CDR1 is SGHTA and CDR2 is FQGTGA in the germline V gene. V was clipped by 1 base and J by 5 bases, with 9 bases between them. DNA of the CDR3: TGTGCCAGCAGCTTAAGCAGATACCACGAGCAGTACTTC. Amino acid sequence: CASSLSRYHEQYF.

The J gene is TRBJ1-1, the V gene TRBV30; no clear D. This CDR3 spans 11 amino acids. Trimming took 2 bases from V and 7 from J, leaving 8 bases between them. The germline CDR1 and CDR2 sequences are GTSNPN and SVGIG (reference sequence). The CDR3, as DNA: TGTGCCTGGAGTTGGGATTTTGAAGCTTTCTTT. Residues: CAWSWDFEAFF.

The rearrangement links TRBV19 to TRBJ1-1, with 7 bases fitting TRBD1. The CDR3 sequence is 13 residues long. V trimming: 3 bases; J trimming: 5 bases; junction bases outside the gene matches: 3. Germline V gives CDR1 LNHDA, CDR2 SQIVND (reference sequence). The CDR3 sequence: CASSIYRGTEAFF. The CDR3 nucleotides are TGTGCCAGTAGTATTTACAGGGGAACTGAAGCTTTCTTT.

This clone came up once. This CDR3 is also generated by other DNA sequences in the sample. The genes are TRBV6-5 and TRBJ1-2; D ambiguous. Trimming stripped 3 bases from V and 2 bases from J, with 7 bases between. The CDR3 contains 13 residues. Germline loops: CDR1 MNHEY, CDR2 SVGAGI. CDR3 region: CASSYWENYGYTF. For the CDR3, the DNA is TGTGCCAGCAGTTATTGGGAGAACTATGGCTACACCTTC.